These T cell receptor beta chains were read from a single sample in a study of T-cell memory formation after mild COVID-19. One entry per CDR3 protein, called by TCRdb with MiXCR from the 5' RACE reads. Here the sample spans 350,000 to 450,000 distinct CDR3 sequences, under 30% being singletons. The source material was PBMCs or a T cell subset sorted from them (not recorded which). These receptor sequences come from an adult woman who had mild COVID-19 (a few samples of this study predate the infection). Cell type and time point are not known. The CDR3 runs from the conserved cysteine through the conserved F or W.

CASSRPDFWSYNEQFF 16 TRBV7-2
CASSPGQGVDGYTF 14 TRBV5-1
CVGGRATGELFF 12 TRBV29-1
CASSLGGQGAYGYTF 15 TRBV5-1
CASSMFAGGLADTQYF 16 TRBV19
CASREEGARNTEAFF 15 TRBV12-3/TRBV12-4
CSASEAGTQYF 11 TRBV20-1
CASSQEGLAGESGELFF 17 TRBV4-2
CASSLENRDREPDTQYF 17 TRBV5-1
CASSSGPRLGQYF 13 TRBV7-9
CASSPQRGWRNIQYF 15 TRBV27
CASSQVNKAWGEAFF 15 TRBV14
CASSSGTGVGEKLFF 15 TRBV7-8
CASTLGVGGQETQYF 15 TRBV6-5
CASSQGAGVYNEQFF 15 TRBV3-1
CASSLDPTLNYGYTF 15 TRBV11-2
CASSPGGINYGYTF 14 TRBV12-3/TRBV12-4
CASSLASRGLGTEAFF 16 TRBV5-1
CASSQDRHSQRNYGYTF 17 TRBV4-1
CASSPRGSAKNIQYF 15 TRBV18
CASSLASGAGNTEAFF 16 TRBV5-1
CASSRASKADTQYF 14 TRBV12-3/TRBV12-4
CASRNLAGGRNNEQFF 16 TRBV7-2
CASSLDYITGGGQETQYF 18 TRBV11-3
CASSSYPSGSSVANVLTF 18 TRBV18
CASSPTGQGYNSPLHF 16 TRBV12-3/TRBV12-4
CASSSPGTAVEKLFF 15 TRBV5-5